A single sample gave rise to the 29 T cell receptor beta chains below, sequenced in a study of technical replicates of blood from a few donors. TCRdb keeps only in-frame clones here, not all; method: immunoSEQ multiplex PCR. The sample yields about 58,000 clones, roughly 95% seen once. The sequencing input was PBMCs. Receptors originate from a human donor in good health. Some clones in this sample may be carry-over from other donors' samples.

V is TRBV7-2 and J is TRBJ1-2; 8 bases fit TRBD1. CDR1 SGHTA and CDR2 FQGNSA come from the germline V gene. The CDR3 runs to 15 residues. J gave up 4 bases and V 4 bases, and 8 bases lay outside the gene matches. This CDR3 reads CASSSQDRVVYGYTF. The CDR3 region has the DNA TGTGCCAGCAGCTCTCAGGACAGGGTCGTCTATGGCTACACCTTC.

A few counts support this clone. The gene calls are TRBV4-3 and TRBJ2-7; D perhaps matches TRBD2 (6 bases). Germline assignment: CDR1 LGHNA and CDR2 YSLEER. There are 17 residues in the CDR3. V gave up 1 base and J gave up 0 bases, with 16 bases separating them. Here the CDR3 reads CASSQGLRGSSSYEQYF. The CDR3 DNA is TGCGCCAGCAGCCAAGGATTACGGGGGTCGAGCTCCTACGAGCAGTACTTC.

The gene calls are TRBV7-8 and TRBJ2-3; D is possibly TRBD2 (6 bases). Trimming took 7 bases from V and 2 from J, leaving 16 bases between them. CDR1 is SGHVS and CDR2 is FQNEAQ in the germline V gene. This CDR3 is 15 amino acids long. Written as DNA, the CDR3 is TGTGCCAGCAACATGGGGACTCTCAACACAGATACGCAGTATTTT. It specifies CASNMGTLNTDTQYF.

This chain uses TRBV5-6 with TRBJ1-2; the match to TRBD1 covers 7 bases. V was clipped by 4 bases and J by 8 bases; unmatched bases: 5. This CDR3 is built from 12 residues. Germline CDR1 and CDR2: SGHDT and YYEEEE. CDR3 loop: CASSRDRAGYTF. The DNA of the CDR3 is TGTGCCAGCAGCCGCGACAGGGCGGGCTACACCTTC.

This chain's CDR3 is CASSLWSGQYEQYF. The DNA for the CDR3 is TGTGCCAGCAGCTTATGGAGTGGCCAGTACGAGCAGTACTTC. The V and J genes are TRBV11-2 and TRBJ2-7; D is ambiguous. The germline CDR1 and CDR2 sequences are SGHAT and FQNNGV. V dropped 2 bases and J dropped 4 bases, with 12 bases sitting between them. This CDR3 region has 14 residues.

The rearrangement joins TRBV5-1 to TRBJ2-7, with a weak D call TRBD2 (7 bases). Germline CDR1 reads SGHRS; CDR2 reads YFSETQ. Trimming cost V 3 bases and J 3 bases, with 16 bases left between them. CDR3 length: 15 amino acids. The chain's CDR3 is CASSWISGGGYEQYF. CDR3 DNA: TGCGCCAGCAGCTGGATTTCGGGGGGCGGCTACGAGCAGTACTTC.

The J gene is TRBJ2-5, the V gene TRBV5-1, with D uncertain. Trimming removed 2 bases at V and 4 bases at J, with 3 bases between. This CDR3 spans 11 amino acids. The germline V gene encodes CDR1 SGHRS and CDR2 YFSETQ. The CDR3 is CASSFRETQYF. For the CDR3, the DNA is TGCGCCAGCAGCTTTAGAGAGACCCAGTACTTC.

The chain carries TRBV5-4 and TRBJ2-5, with 7 bases matching TRBD1. CDR3 length: 15 amino acids. Germline-derived CDR1 and CDR2 are SGHNT and YYREEE (reference sequence). V lost 4 bases, J lost 3 bases, and 9 bases stayed unmatched. CDR3 sequence: CASSRPGGTKETQYF. CDR3 DNA: TGTGCCAGCAGCCGCCCAGGGGGTACCAAAGAGACCCAGTACTTC.

This rearrangement joins TRBV4-1 to TRBJ2-5, with TRBD2 matching 16 bases. Germline V gene sequence: CDR1 MGHRA, CDR2 YSYEKL. The V and J ends lost 2 bases and 2 bases, in that order; junction bases with no gene match: 5. The CDR3 is 18 amino acids. CDR3 sequence: CASSQPGLAGGLQETQYF. The CDR3 DNA sequence: TGCGCCAGCAGCCAACCGGGACTAGCGGGGGGGCTGCAAGAGACCCAGTACTTC.

This clone was seen only once. The chain carries TRBV4-3 and TRBJ2-1; TRBD2 matches 7 bases. Germline CDR1 is LGHNA and CDR2 is YSLEER. CDR3 length: 19 amino acids. The trim removed 0 bases at V and 5 bases at J, leaving 16 bases unmatched. CDR3 residues: CASSQDRGAAGGVDNEQFF. CDR3 bases: TGCGCCAGCAGCCAAGATCGAGGAGCGGCTGGGGGGGTGGACAATGAGCAGTTCTTC.

The CDR3 here is CASSLEGPSRPLHF. In DNA form, the CDR3 reads TGCGCCAGCAGCTTGGAGGGGCCCTCCCGTCCCCTCCACTTT. The chain combines TRBV5-1 with TRBJ1-6; possible D gene TRBD1, 5 bases. CDR3 length equals 14 residues. Germline V lookup: CDR1 SGHRS, CDR2 YFSETQ. Trimming took off 0 bases at V and 13 bases at J, with 14 bases between the two ends.

This clone has just one count. This rearrangement joins TRBV6-1 to TRBJ2-3, with TRBD2 matching over 10 bases. CDR1 MNHNS and CDR2 SASEGT come from the germline V gene. The junction had 3 bases not matched to a gene; V was cut back by 6 bases and J by 3 bases. There are 14 residues in the CDR3. The CDR3 DNA reads TGTGCCAGCAGCTTAGCGGGAGGAACAGATACGCAGTATTTT. This codes for CASSLAGGTDTQYF.

This sequence joins TRBV27 and TRBJ2-7; 9 bases are shared with TRBD1. The germline V gene has CDR1 MNHEY and CDR2 SMNVEV (reference sequence). V gave up 4 bases and J gave up 4 bases; unmatched junction bases: 17. The CDR3 spans 18 residues. The CDR3 region has the DNA TGTGCCAGCAGTTCCCTTCTTACCTTGGGACAGGGAGGTTACGAGCAGTACTTC. This translates into CASSSLLTLGQGGYEQYF.

The V call is TRBV30, the J call TRBJ1-1; 11 nucleotides align to TRBD1. V lost 3 bases, J lost 0 bases, and 6 bases stayed unmatched. The germline CDR1 and CDR2 sequences are GTSNPN and SVGIG (reference sequence). The CDR3 is 16 amino acids. In DNA, the CDR3 is TGTGCCTGGAGAGAACCGGGACAGGGGGTGAACACTGAAGCTTTCTTT. As protein: CAWREPGQGVNTEAFF.

The chain uses TRBV9 and TRBJ2-7; 13 nucleotides align to TRBD2. Germline loops: CDR1 SGDLS, CDR2 YYNGEE. This CDR3 is 15 amino acids long. V lost 3 bases, J lost 6 bases, and 6 bases stayed unmatched. The CDR3 sequence is CASSAGLAGESEQYF. In DNA, the CDR3 is TGTGCCAGCAGCGCCGGACTAGCGGGAGAAAGCGAGCAGTACTTC. Filled out from reference TRBV9 and TRBJ2-7, the complete variable domain reads DSGVTQTPKHLITATGQRVTLRCSPRSGDLSVYWYQQSLDQGLQFLIQYYNGEERAKGNILERFSAQQFPDLHSELNLSSLELGDSALYFCASSAGLAGESEQYFGPGTRLTVT.

V and J are TRBV18 and TRBJ2-6; 7 nucleotides align to TRBD1. Unmatched junction bases numbered 12, after V lost 3 bases and J lost 4 bases. Germline V CDR1 and CDR2: KGHSH, LQKENI. The CDR3 loop spans 18 amino acids. Written as DNA, the CDR3 is TGTGCCAGCTCACCCCAGGGGGACCCCCTCCTCGGGGCCAACGTCCTGACTTTC. Translated, it gives CASSPQGDPLLGANVLTF. The variable domain in full, completed from reference TRBV18 and TRBJ2-6, reads NAGVMQNPRHLVRRRGQEARLRCSPMKGHSHVYWYRQLPEEGLKFMVYLQKENIIDESGMPKERFSAEFPKEGPSILRIQQVVRGDSAAYFCASSPQGDPLLGANVLTFGAGSRLTVL.

This clone showed up just a few times. The J gene is TRBJ1-2, the V gene TRBV7-9; D may be TRBD1 (5 bases). The CDR3 loop spans 12 amino acids. V was clipped by 6 bases and J by 7 bases, with 12 bases between them. Germline V CDR1 and CDR2: SEHNR, FQNEAQ (reference sequence). The CDR3 DNA reads TGTGCCAGCAGGGGGGGATCCCTTGGCTACACCTTC. Its protein product is CASRGGSLGYTF.

The gene calls are TRBV6-6 and TRBJ2-7, with 8 bases that match TRBD2. Trimming removed 0 bases from V and 6 bases from J; junction bases left unmatched: 7. From germline, CDR1 is MNHNY and CDR2 SVGAGI (reference sequence). The CDR3 is 15 amino acids. The DNA of the CDR3 is TGTGCCAGCAGTTACTCAAGCGGGAGTTCCCTCGAGCAGTACTTC. Amino acid sequence: CASSYSSGSSLEQYF.

The rearrangement joins TRBV5-4 to TRBJ1-1; D perhaps matches TRBD1 (6 bases). The CDR3 covers 14 residues. The V end lost 5 bases, the J end lost 1 base, and 12 bases lay between the germline ends. Germline V CDR1 and CDR2: SGHNT, YYREEE (reference sequence). CDR3: CASSFGQTNTEAFF. The CDR3 bases are TGTGCCAGCAGTTTCGGACAGACGAACACTGAAGCTTTCTTT.

This chain connects TRBV14 to TRBJ2-5; D is unclear. V was trimmed by 3 bases and J by 3 bases, leaving 11 bases between them. The CDR3 totals 14 residues. Looked up from germline, CDR1 is SGHDN and CDR2 is FVKESK. DNA for the CDR3: TGTGCCAGCAGCCATAGGTGGCGGAAAGAGACCCAGTACTTC. Translating gives CASSHRWRKETQYF.

This clone was observed once. The chain is built from TRBV5-4 and TRBJ2-1; 7 bases agree with TRBD2. The CDR3 consists of 14 residues. V was pared by 4 bases and J by 5 bases, with 6 bases of the junction left unmatched. Per the germline V gene, CDR1 is SGHNT and CDR2 is YYREEE (reference sequence). The CDR3 coding sequence is TGTGCCAGCAGCCAGGGAGGGGCTCACAATGAGCAGTTCTTC. Amino acid sequence: CASSQGGAHNEQFF.

This clone showed up just once. This sequence joins TRBV4-3 and TRBJ2-2; no reliable D call. The CDR3 is 15 amino acids. CDR1 is LGHNA and CDR2 is YSLEER in the germline V gene. Trimming took off 4 bases at V and 1 base at J, with 10 bases between the two ends. CDR3 in amino acids: CASSPVILNTGELFF. The CDR3 nucleotides read TGCGCCAGCAGCCCAGTGATCCTGAACACCGGGGAGCTGTTTTTT.

The chain couples TRBV13 to TRBJ1-2; D may be TRBD1 (5 bases). The germline gives CDR1 PRHDT, CDR2 FYEKMQ (reference sequence). CDR3 length: 14 residues. Trimming cost V 1 base and J 8 bases, with 14 bases left between them. The CDR3 region is CASSLVGGAEGYTF. The CDR3, as DNA: TGTGCCAGCAGCTTAGTCGGCGGGGCAGAGGGCTACACCTTC.

The chain uses TRBV20-1 and TRBJ2-3; perhaps TRBD1 as D (5 bases). Germline V gene lookup returns CDR1 DFQATT and CDR2 SNEGSKA (reference sequence). The ends were cut back, 7 bases at V and 5 bases at J, with 10 bases in the middle. CDR3 size: 11 residues. CDR3 in DNA: TGCAGTGTCTCTAGGGGAGATACGCAGTATTTT. It is translated as CSVSRGDTQYF.

The genes are TRBV14 and TRBJ1-1; D remains ambiguous. The V gene's germline CDR1 is SGHDN and CDR2 FVKESK. Trimming took off 8 bases at V and 4 bases at J, with 20 bases between the two ends. The CDR3 is 15 amino acids. The CDR3 spells CASWPPGKSFTEAFF. Written as DNA, the CDR3 is TGTGCCAGCTGGCCCCCGGGGAAATCGTTCACTGAAGCTTTCTTT.

This clone was picked up one time. V gene TRBV30 combines with J gene TRBJ1-2; D is unresolved. CDR3 length: 12 amino acids. Trimming took off 1 base at V and 7 bases at J, with 10 bases between the two ends. CDR1 is GTSNPN, CDR2 SVGIG, per germline (reference sequence). The chain's CDR3 is CAWSELAVGYTF. DNA for the CDR3: TGTGCCTGGAGTGAATTGGCGGTTGGCTACACCTTC.

The chain couples TRBV15 to TRBJ2-5; D might be TRBD1 (6 bases). The CDR3 is 14 amino acids. The germline CDR1 and CDR2 sequences are LNHNV and YYDKDF (reference sequence). V was trimmed by 0 bases and J by 5 bases, leaving 10 bases between them. CDR3 bases: TGTGCCACCAGCAGAGATTTACAGGGTGAGACCCAGTACTTC. It codes for CATSRDLQGETQYF.

This clone has just one count. The rearrangement joins TRBV6-1 to TRBJ1-5; D unclear. The germline V and J ends were trimmed by 5 bases and 4 bases, with 15 bases remaining between them. CDR1 is MNHNS and CDR2 is SASEGT in the germline V gene. The CDR3 is made up of 15 amino acids. The CDR3 DNA follows: TGTGCCAGCAGTCCGCCGGGTGTGGGTAATCAGCCCCAGCATTTT. Encoded protein: CASSPPGVGNQPQHF.

The V call is TRBV5-1, the J call TRBJ2-3; 11 bases agree with TRBD1. Germline assignment: CDR1 SGHRS and CDR2 YFSETQ. V lost 1 base, J lost 5 bases, and 6 bases stayed unmatched. The CDR3 spans 16 residues. CDR3 protein: CASSLSGTGGQDTQYF. The CDR3 DNA is TGCGCCAGCAGCTTGTCGGGGACAGGGGGTCAAGATACGCAGTATTTT.